Each of the 16 T cell receptor beta chains below was sequenced from the same sample in a study of OX40 agonist ivuxolimab in advanced cancers. Here immunoSEQ multiplex PCR was the method, and the copy in TCRdb shows in-frame clones only, minus some. The sample holds fewer than 95,000 clones, more than 85% seen once. The sequencing used CD4+ or CD8+ T cells sorted from blood, collected in a trial of the OX40 agonist ivuxolimab. These receptors all come from an adult with an advanced solid tumor such as melanoma, head and neck, liver or kidney cancer.

The rearrangement uses TRBV28 and TRBJ1-1; a possible D gene is TRBD1 (6 bases). Trimming took 3 bases from V and 5 from J, leaving 10 bases between them. The CDR3 length is 13 residues. The germline V gene has CDR1 MDHEN and CDR2 SYDVKM. DNA of the CDR3: TGTGCCAGCAGTTTGGGGGCGCGGACTGAAGCTTTCTTT. It codes for CASSLGARTEAFF.

The CDR3 DNA is TGCGCCAGCAGCCTACTTACTAGCGACTCCTACAATGAGCAGTTCTTC. It specifies CASSLLTSDSYNEQFF. This chain connects TRBV5-1 to TRBJ2-1, with 7 bases matching TRBD2. Germline CDR1 SGHRS, CDR2 YFSETQ. This CDR3 has 16 amino acids. Losses at the gene ends were 4 bases for V and 0 bases for J; bases not matched to a gene: 7.

The V gene is TRBV18, the J gene TRBJ2-5; 9 bases line up with TRBD2. The V segment lost 3 bases and the J segment 1 base; nucleotides outside the gene matches: 6. CDR3 length: 16 residues. Germline CDR1 is KGHSH and CDR2 is LQKENI. The CDR3, as DNA: TGTGCCAGCTCACCGGTTGAGCGGGAGGTCCAAGAGACCCAGTACTTC. It translates to CASSPVEREVQETQYF.

The chain carries TRBV5-4 and TRBJ2-3, with D tentatively TRBD2 (6 bases). CDR3 length: 18 residues. Germline V gene data show CDR1 as SGHNT and CDR2 as YYREEE (reference sequence). V was pared by 2 bases and J by 4 bases, with 23 bases between. This CDR3 reads CASSFSTGTEGPPDTQYF. The CDR3 DNA reads as TGTGCCAGCAGCTTCTCCACCGGGACTGAGGGTCCCCCAGATACGCAGTATTTT.

V usage is TRBV10-2 and J usage is TRBJ2-5, with a tentative D call TRBD1 (6 bases). V lost 3 bases, J lost 1 base, and 12 bases lay in between. Germline values: CDR1 WSHSY, CDR2 SAAADI. There are 15 residues in the CDR3. The chain's CDR3 is CASSDPRDTQETQYF. CDR3 nucleotide sequence: TGCGCCAGCAGTGATCCCCGGGACACCCAAGAGACCCAGTACTTC.

This chain connects TRBV19 to TRBJ1-2; 11 bases agree with TRBD1. This CDR3 has 14 residues. The junction had 5 bases not matched to a gene; V was cut back by 7 bases and J by 4 bases. Germline V CDR1 and CDR2: LNHDA, SQIVND (reference sequence). The CDR3 DNA is TGTGCCAGTACCGTAGGACAGGGGGCCTATGGCTACACCTTC. It specifies CASTVGQGAYGYTF.

CDR3 sequence (DNA): TGTGCCAGCAGCTTAGGTACAGGGACGAACACTGAAGCTTTCTTT. Protein sequence: CASSLGTGTNTEAFF. The chain has TRBV7-8 and TRBJ1-1, with D maybe TRBD1 (6 bases). The CDR3 is made up of 15 amino acids. Trimming took off 1 base at V and 1 base at J, with 10 bases between the two ends. Germline CDR1 reads SGHVS; CDR2 reads FQNEAQ.

This clone has just a few counts. The gene calls are TRBV4-1 and TRBJ1-1, with unresolved D. The germline CDR1 and CDR2 sequences are MGHRA and YSYEKL. With 3 bases removed from V and 2 bases from J, the gap between germline ends came to 7 bases. The CDR3 has 13 amino acids. The CDR3 DNA is TGCGCCAGCAGCCAGGTGGGTAACACTGAAGCTTTCTTT. Encoded protein: CASSQVGNTEAFF.

J is TRBJ1-5 and V is TRBV27, with a possible D match to TRBD1 (6 bases). CDR1 MNHEY and CDR2 SMNVEV come from the germline V gene (reference sequence). The CDR3 loop spans 14 amino acids. The ends were cut back, 6 bases at V and 7 bases at J, with 16 bases in the middle. CDR3 amino acids: CASRLPGVGQPQHF. CDR3 bases: TGTGCCAGCAGACTGCCAGGGGTAGGGCAGCCCCAGCATTTT.

The chain uses TRBV9 and TRBJ2-1; D possibly uses TRBD1 or TRBD2 (5 bases each). Trimming pared 4 bases from V and 3 bases from J, leaving 11 bases between. The CDR3 contains 14 residues. The germline CDR1 and CDR2 sequences are SGDLS and YYNGEE. In nucleotides, the CDR3 is TGTGCCAGCAGCCCCGGGACCGGCTACAATGAGCAGTTCTTC. Protein sequence: CASSPGTGYNEQFF.

The CDR3 loop is CASSPNRGAGELFF. Here the CDR3 DNA reads TGTGCCAGCAGCCCTAACAGGGGAGCCGGGGAGCTGTTTTTT. This chain joins TRBV6-5 and TRBJ2-2; 7 positions agree with TRBD1. Trimming removed 6 bases from V and 6 bases from J; junction bases left unmatched: 7. CDR3 length equals 14 residues. Looked up from germline, CDR1 is MNHEY and CDR2 is SVGAGI.

CDR3: CASSQGTRLWYF. DNA of the CDR3: TGTGCCAGCAGCCAAGGGACTAGACTTTGGTATTTT. The chain links TRBV14 to TRBJ2-3; 7 bases are a match to TRBD2. This CDR3 has 12 residues. Germline lookup yields CDR1 SGHDN and CDR2 FVKESK. V was clipped by 1 base and J by 14 bases; unmatched bases: 6.

V and J are TRBV4-1 and TRBJ1-6; 8 bases line up with TRBD1. The length of the CDR3 is 16 residues. V was pared by 1 base and J by 10 bases, with 9 bases of the junction left unmatched. Germline V CDR1 and CDR2: MGHRA, YSYEKL. This CDR3 is CASSQVPGGGGSPLHF. The CDR3, as DNA: TGCGCCAGCAGCCAAGTACCAGGGGGCGGAGGATCACCCCTCCACTTT.

The chain is built from TRBV27 and TRBJ2-2; D uncertain. Germline CDR1 MNHEY, CDR2 SMNVEV (reference sequence). The ends were cut back, 3 bases at V and 0 bases at J, with 8 bases in the middle. The CDR3 runs 15 residues. The CDR3 is CASSLWGSNTGELFF. DNA of the CDR3: TGTGCCAGCAGTTTGTGGGGATCGAACACCGGGGAGCTGTTTTTT.

The chain couples TRBV19 to TRBJ1-4; 10 bases are a match to TRBD1. V lost 5 bases, J lost 7 bases, and 7 bases stayed unmatched. The CDR3 has 15 amino acids. CDR1 is LNHDA and CDR2 is SQIVND in the germline V gene (reference sequence). CDR3 protein: CASSVTGTGAEKLFF. As DNA, the CDR3 is TGTGCCAGTAGTGTAACCGGGACAGGGGCTGAAAAACTGTTTTTT.

The chain is built from TRBV4-1 and TRBJ1-6; D is unresolved. This CDR3 contains 17 residues. V dropped 0 bases and J dropped 4 bases, with 13 bases sitting between them. The germline CDR1 and CDR2 sequences are MGHRA and YSYEKL. The CDR3 loop reads CASSQDSMGSYNSPLHF. For the CDR3, the DNA is TGCGCCAGCAGCCAAGATAGTATGGGCAGTTATAATTCACCCCTCCACTTT.